These T cell receptor beta chains were read from a single sample in a study of Ad26.COV2.S vaccination and SARS-CoV-2 variants. Profiled with immunoSEQ multiplex PCR; TCRdb holds only in-frame clones, not every one. The table shows a few hundred thousand clones, with around 86% occurring only once. The specimen comprised peripheral blood, sampled in a trial of Ad26.COV2.S vaccine versus placebo. These receptors were taken from a person aged 18 to 65 who received the Ad26.COV2.S COVID-19 vaccine or a placebo. The CDR3 runs from the conserved cysteine through the conserved F or W. Fields, in order: clone size, V gene, D gene, J gene, CDR3 DNA, CDR3 protein. A D gene is named only where the DNA matches it firmly. Rows give clone size only sometimes, using once, few, many, or a class for an expanded clone.

-,TRBV19,-,TRBJ2-7,TGTGCCACCTCCTTAGAACGGGGGTACGAGCAGTACTTC,CATSLERGYEQYF
-,TRBV30,TRBD2,TRBJ2-3,TGTGCCTGGAGTGTACGGGGGGGGGCCGAAGATACGCAGTATTTT,CAWSVRGGAEDTQYF
-,TRBV27,-,TRBJ2-4,TGTGCCAGCAGGGGGACAGCCAAAAACATTCAGTACTTC,CASRGTAKNIQYF
-,TRBV7-9,TRBD2,TRBJ2-1,TGTGCCAGCAGCTTAGGAAGCGGGGGGAAACAGGAGCAGTTCTTC,CASSLGSGGKQEQFF
-,TRBV11-2,-,TRBJ1-2,TGTGCCAGCAGCTTAGACCGGCAAAACTATGGCTACACCTTC,CASSLDRQNYGYTF
-,TRBV7-9,-,TRBJ1-1,TGTGCCAGCAGCTTAGTAATGGAAGCTTTCTTT,CASSLVMEAFF
-,TRBV30,-,TRBJ2-7,TGTGCCTGGGAGGGGGGTGGTAGCACCTACGAGCAGTACTTC,CAWEGGGSTYEQYF
-,TRBV5-4,TRBD2,TRBJ2-7,TGTGCCAGCAGCTTGGCCGGACTAGCGGATAGCTCCTACGAGCAGTACTTC,CASSLAGLADSSYEQYF
-,TRBV5-1,-,TRBJ2-7,TGCGCCAGCAGCACTCAGGCTAACCTACGGGAGCAGTACTTC,CASSTQANLREQYF
-,TRBV6-5,-,TRBJ2-3,TGTGCCAGCAGTTACGGGACGGGCACAGATACGCAGTATTTT,CASSYGTGTDTQYF
few,TRBV7-9,-,TRBJ2-7,TGTGCCAGCAGTCCTACCGGGACATACCCCTACGAGCAGTACTTC,CASSPTGTYPYEQYF
-,TRBV9,-,TRBJ1-1,TGTGCCAGCAGCGTAGCTACCGAGGGAAGTGGAGCTTTCTTT,CASSVATEGSGAFF
-,TRBV14,-,TRBJ2-5,TGTGCCAGCAGCCGGGAGAGATTAGAGACCCAGTACTTC,CASSRERLETQYF
-,TRBV2,-,TRBJ1-4,TGTGCCAGCAGCGGGGACGACGGGAAACTGTTTTTT,CASSGDDGKLFF
-,TRBV21-1,-,TRBJ2-5,TGTGCCAGCAGCAAAGAGGATGAGATAGGACGGGAAGAGACCCAGTACTTC,CASSKEDEIGREETQYF
-,TRBV29-1,-,TRBJ1-2,TGCAGCGTTGAGCAGGATGGCTACACCTTC,CSVEQDGYTF
-,TRBV6-5,-,TRBJ1-1,TGTGCCAGCAAAGGTTTAGGCATGAACACTGAAGCTTTCTTT,CASKGLGMNTEAFF
once,TRBV19,-,TRBJ1-6,TGTGCCAATAAACGGAAGGGTAATTCACCCCTCCACTTT,CANKRKGNSPLHF
few,TRBV3-1/TRBV3-2,-,TRBJ2-7,TGTGCCAGCAGCCAAGGCCCGTCGGAGCAGTACTTC,CASSQGPSEQYF
-,TRBV12-5,TRBD2,TRBJ2-7,TGTGCTAGTGGTTTGGAAGCGGGGCCGTACGAGCAGTACTTC,CASGLEAGPYEQYF
many,TRBV6-5,-,TRBJ1-1,TGTGCCAGCAGTTACATGGCAGAAGCTTTCTTT,CASSYMAEAFF
-,TRBV5-3,TRBD1,TRBJ2-7,TGTGCCAGAAGTTGGGACAGCTCCTACGAGCAGTACTTC,CARSWDSSYEQYF
-,TRBV2,TRBD1,TRBJ1-2,TGTGCCAGCACTGTAGAGGGGGCCCTCAACTATGGCTACACCTTC,CASTVEGALNYGYTF
-,TRBV19,-,TRBJ1-1,TGTGCCAGTAGTGAGGGCTGGGCTGAAGCTTTCTTT,CASSEGWAEAFF
few,TRBV6-1,-,TRBJ2-3,TGTGCCAGCAGTGAAGTGGTCTACACAGATACGCAGTATTTT,CASSEVVYTDTQYF
-,TRBV6-1,TRBD1,TRBJ1-5,TGTGCCAGCAGTGACGAGGGGGCCCCCCGGCAGCCCCAGCATTTT,CASSDEGAPRQPQHF
few,TRBV6-5,-,TRBJ1-3,TGTGCCAGCAGTTACGCGCTCGGGTTTCAGGGAAACACCATATATTTT,CASSYALGFQGNTIYF
once,TRBV5-5,-,TRBJ2-1,TGTGCCAGCAGCGTTACAGGTGAGGGGTACTACAATGAGCAGTTCTTC,CASSVTGEGYYNEQFF
once,TRBV15,TRBD2,TRBJ2-1,TGTGCCACCAGCAGAGATCGGGGCGGACTAGTTTACAATGAGCAGTTCTTC,CATSRDRGGLVYNEQFF
-,TRBV6-1,-,TRBJ1-2,TGTGCCAGCAGTGAAGCCCTTTTCTATGGCTACACCTTC,CASSEALFYGYTF
-,TRBV7-6,-,TRBJ1-1,TGTGCCAGCAGCTCACAGGGGAACACTGAAGCTTTCTTT,CASSSQGNTEAFF
-,TRBV5-5,TRBD1,TRBJ2-5,TGTGCCAGCAGCCACACAGGGGGCGTTGCGAAGACCCAGTACTTC,CASSHTGGVAKTQYF
-,TRBV12-3/TRBV12-4,-,TRBJ2-4,TGTGCCAGCAGTTTAGGACAGAAAAACATTCAGTACTTC,CASSLGQKNIQYF
few,TRBV6-5,-,TRBJ1-6,TGTGCCAGCAGTCCCCGAGGAGACCCCCATTCACCCCTCCACTTT,CASSPRGDPHSPLHF
-,TRBV9,-,TRBJ2-3,TGTGCCAGCTCTGGGTCGGGCACAGATACGCAGTATTTT,CASSGSGTDTQYF
-,TRBV27,-,TRBJ1-1,TGTGCCAGCAGCTTGTGGGTAGTAGGACGGACGAAGAACACTGAAGCTTTCTTT,CASSLWVVGRTKNTEAFF
-,TRBV13,-,TRBJ1-1,TGTGCCAGCAGCCCCTGGGGGTCCTGGGGCACTGAAGCTTTCTTT,CASSPWGSWGTEAFF
-,TRBV5-6,-,TRBJ2-7,TGTGCCAGCAGCCCAGGGGGGTACGAGCAGTACTTC,CASSPGGYEQYF
-,TRBV14,-,TRBJ1-1,TGTGCCAGCAGCAAGATACAGGGGAACACTGAAGCTTTCTTT,CASSKIQGNTEAFF
-,TRBV6-5,TRBD1,TRBJ2-2,TGTGCCAGCAGGGGACAGGCGAACACCGGGGAGCTGTTTTTT,CASRGQANTGELFF
-,TRBV5-6,TRBD1,TRBJ1-2,TGTGCCAGCAGCGGAGGGGGCGCAGGCTATGGCTACACCTTC,CASSGGGAGYGYTF